This T cell receptor beta chain was recorded in a study of blood T cells in healthy people across ages (dated by TCRdb to the mid-2010s). Notes on the research overall: In model experiments, template switching captured roughly one uniquely barcoded TCR beta cDNA molecule for every two T cells. The study measured age-related changes in TCR beta repertoire diversity using deep sequencing normalized with unique cDNA molecular identifiers. Using the same blood draw, the study looked at two additional independent replicas of 1 million unique cDNA reads for two donors, one aged 18 to 30 and the other aged 80 or older. The donors were divided into four age groups: young (average 16 years), middle-aged (about 40), aged (roughly 66) and long-lived (around 80). To avoid experimental bias, donors of different ages were distributed randomly across sequencing lanes. The full study reports these points: Conclusive comparison of naive and antigen-experienced compartments was prevented by the profiling of bulk unsorted PBMCs. As age increased, observed TCR beta diversity per million T cells dropped in a roughly linear way, and a significant reduction was already evident by age roughly 36. The percentage of naive T cells measured by flow cytometry correlated strongly with observed TCR beta diversity. The long-lived group showed more naive CD4+ T cells, fewer expanded clones and increased TCR diversity than the aged group, suggesting age selection. Estimates of total diversity based on one million sequenced T cells were considered lower bounds and underestimates. The CMV infection status of donors was not known, potentially confounding age-related changes in expanded clonotypes.

Libraries were built with 5' RACE. Reads for this sample came from an Illumina HiSeq 2500. A second PCR of about 6 to 11 cycles was performed with a sample-barcoded 5' primer and a J-beta primer mix. Each TCR beta cDNA molecule received a unique molecular identifier from a template-switch 5' adaptor carrying 12 random nucleotides. At least 2.5 million CDR3-containing paired-end reads were obtained from each sample. All of the RNA was converted into first-strand cDNA using the Mint cDNA synthesis kit, with a TRBC-specific oligonucleotide serving as the primer. After uracil-DNA glycosylase treatment, a first 18-cycle PCR used universal primers M1SS and BC2_uni_R on all cDNA. The original pipeline was this. For normalization, 1 million high-quality reads were randomly selected from each sample, with every read carrying a distinct molecular identifier. Instead of being binned into consensus sequences, reads with shared molecular identifiers were discarded. MiTCR, with a Q25 quality threshold and the strictest error-elimination algorithm, was used for CDR3 identification, clonotype clustering and error correction. Lower-bound total TCR beta diversity was estimated with a nonparametric unseen species model using Euler transformation. TCRdb redid the processing of the public reads, applying fastp at Q25 and MiXCR, and retained in-frame beta chains. Here each entry gathers all rows of one CDR3 protein and keeps the most common genes and DNA. Here the V and J calls rest on TCRdb's processing, not on the authors' analysis. In all, the sample holds around 1.7 million distinct CDR3 sequences, and 25% to 30% of those were seen once. Roughly 8% of the sample lies in the top ten.

Donors were 39 systemically healthy Caucasian individuals from Russia aged roughly 6 to 100 years. Approximately 10 milliliters of peripheral blood were collected from each donor into EDTA-treated Vacutainer tubes. PBMCs were isolated by Ficoll-Paque density-gradient centrifugation, with at least 6.5 million obtained per sample. Trizol reagent was used to extract total RNA from the PBMCs, yielding at least 5 micrograms per sample. For every donor, flow cytometry on a PBMC aliquot measured the percentage of naive CD45RAhigh/CD27high T cells. Note on this clonotype: Its antigen remains unidentified. Base qualities are missing; no much larger clone stands one base away.

From a lookup of the germline V gene, CDR1 and CDR2 are SGHDT and YYEEEE. V trim: 3 bases; J trim: 1 base; unmatched bases: 4. CDR3 length: 16 amino acids, cysteine to phenylalanine. The sequence is cut down to CDR3 DNA, 48 bases in frame from base 1. The sequence was collected from a woman aged 25 to 45 in good health. The sample comprised blood. The chain is encoded by TRBV5-6 joined to TRBJ2-2, with 9 junctional bases fitting TRBD1. CDR3 sequence: CASSWGTGKNTGELFF. In nucleotide form, the sequence is TGTGCCAGCAGCTGGGGGACAGGGAAGAACACCGGGGAGCTGTTTTTT.